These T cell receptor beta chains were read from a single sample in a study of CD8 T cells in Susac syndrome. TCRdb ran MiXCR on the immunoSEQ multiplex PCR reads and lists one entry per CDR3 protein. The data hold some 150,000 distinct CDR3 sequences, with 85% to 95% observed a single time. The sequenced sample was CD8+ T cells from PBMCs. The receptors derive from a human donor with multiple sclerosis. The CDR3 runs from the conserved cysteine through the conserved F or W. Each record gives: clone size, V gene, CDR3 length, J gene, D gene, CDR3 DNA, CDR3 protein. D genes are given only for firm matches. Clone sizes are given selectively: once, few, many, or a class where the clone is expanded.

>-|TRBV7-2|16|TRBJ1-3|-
TGTGCCAGCAGCTTACGGGGTCTAGCAGGTGGAAACACCATATATTTT
CASSLRGLAGGNTIYF
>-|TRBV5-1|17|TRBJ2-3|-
TGCGCCAGCAGCTTGGCCCACCCACTAACTTCCACAGATACGCAGTATTTT
CASSLAHPLTSTDTQYF
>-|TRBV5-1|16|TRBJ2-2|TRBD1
TGCGCCAGCAGCGTCTCCAGGGGGCTCCTCACCGGGGAGCTGTTTTTT
CASSVSRGLLTGELFF
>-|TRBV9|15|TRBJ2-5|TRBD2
TGTGCCAGCAGCGTTTCAGCGGGGGCGCGGGAGACCCAGTACTTC
CASSVSAGARETQYF
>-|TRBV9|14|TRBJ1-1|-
TGTGCCAGCGGGGCCATCCCGAAAGACTCTGAAGCTTTCTTT
CASGAIPKDSEAFF
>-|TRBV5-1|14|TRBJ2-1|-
TGCGCCAGCAGCTTGGGAGGGTGGAGCAATGAGCAGTTCTTC
CASSLGGWSNEQFF
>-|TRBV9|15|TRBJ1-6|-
TGTGCCAGCAGCGTAGAGGGGGGACGGAATTCACCCCTCCACTTT
CASSVEGGRNSPLHF
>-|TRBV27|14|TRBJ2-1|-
TGTGCCAGCCGGGTTGGGGGGGACAACAATGAGCAGTTCTTC
CASRVGGDNNEQFF
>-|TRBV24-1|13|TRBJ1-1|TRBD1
TGTGCCACCAGTGATAAGGGGGCGAGAAAAGCTTTCTTT
CATSDKGARKAFF
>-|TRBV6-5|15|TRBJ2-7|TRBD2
TGTGCCAGCAGTTACCTGGCGGGGGAGACCTACGAGCAGTACTTC
CASSYLAGETYEQYF
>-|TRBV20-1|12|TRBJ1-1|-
TGCAGTGCTAGATGGGAGAGCGGACAAGCTTTCTTT
CSARWESGQAFF
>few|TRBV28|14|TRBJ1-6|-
TGTGCCAGCAGTTTACAGGGAAGGAATTCACCCCTCCACTTT
CASSLQGRNSPLHF
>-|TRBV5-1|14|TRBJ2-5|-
TGCGCCAGCAGTGACCGTAGGTCCCAAGAGACCCAGTACTTC
CASSDRRSQETQYF
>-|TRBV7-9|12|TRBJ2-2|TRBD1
TGTGCCAGCAGTGTACAGGGGTCGGAGCTGTTTTTT
CASSVQGSELFF
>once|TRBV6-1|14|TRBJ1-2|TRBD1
TGTGCCAGCAGGGCACAGGGGACAAGAGATGGCTACACCTTC
CASRAQGTRDGYTF
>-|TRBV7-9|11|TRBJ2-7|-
TGTGCCAGCAGATCAGCGGACGAGCAGTACTTC
CASRSADEQYF
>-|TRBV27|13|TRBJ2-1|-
TGTGCCAGCAGTTTATCGAGGGCGAATGAGCAGTTCTTC
CASSLSRANEQFF
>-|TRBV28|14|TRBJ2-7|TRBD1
TGTGCCAGCAGTTTGCCGACAGGGAGAATTGGGCAGTACTTC
CASSLPTGRIGQYF
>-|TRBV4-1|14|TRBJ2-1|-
TGCGCCAGCAGCCAAGGTTTGAGGGACAATGAGCAGTTCTTC
CASSQGLRDNEQFF
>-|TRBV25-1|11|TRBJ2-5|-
TGTGCCAGCAGTGTTACAGGGACACAGTACTTC
CASSVTGTQYF